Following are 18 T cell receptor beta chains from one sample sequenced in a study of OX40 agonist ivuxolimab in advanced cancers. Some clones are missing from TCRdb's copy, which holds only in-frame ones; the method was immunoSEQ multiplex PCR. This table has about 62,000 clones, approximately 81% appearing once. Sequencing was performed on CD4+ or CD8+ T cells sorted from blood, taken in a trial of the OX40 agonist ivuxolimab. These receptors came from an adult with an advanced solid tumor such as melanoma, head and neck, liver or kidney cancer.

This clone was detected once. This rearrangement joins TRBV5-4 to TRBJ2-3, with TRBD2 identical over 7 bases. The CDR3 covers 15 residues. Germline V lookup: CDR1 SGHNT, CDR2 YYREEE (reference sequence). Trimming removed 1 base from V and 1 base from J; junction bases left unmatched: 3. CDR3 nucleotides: TGTGCCAGCAGCTTGACTACTAGCGGCACAGATACGCAGTATTTT. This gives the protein CASSLTTSGTDTQYF.

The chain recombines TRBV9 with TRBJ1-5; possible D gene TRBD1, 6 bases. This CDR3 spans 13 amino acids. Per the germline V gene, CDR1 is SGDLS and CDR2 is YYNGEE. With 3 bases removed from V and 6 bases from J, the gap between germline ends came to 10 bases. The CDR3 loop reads CASSDREGQPQHF. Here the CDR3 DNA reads TGTGCCAGCAGCGACAGGGAAGGTCAGCCCCAGCATTTT.

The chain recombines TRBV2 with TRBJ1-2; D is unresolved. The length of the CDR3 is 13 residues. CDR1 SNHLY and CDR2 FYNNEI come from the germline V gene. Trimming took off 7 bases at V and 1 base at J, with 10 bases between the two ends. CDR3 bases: TGTGCCAGCAATAGCAACCTTAACTATGGCTACACCTTC. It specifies CASNSNLNYGYTF.

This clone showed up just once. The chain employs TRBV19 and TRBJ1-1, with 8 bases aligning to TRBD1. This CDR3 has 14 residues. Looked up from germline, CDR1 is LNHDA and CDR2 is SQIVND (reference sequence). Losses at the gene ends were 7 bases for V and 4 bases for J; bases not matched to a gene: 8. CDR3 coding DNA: TGTGCCAGTAATCACAGGGGGTTAGCCACTGAAGCTTTCTTT. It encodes CASNHRGLATEAFF. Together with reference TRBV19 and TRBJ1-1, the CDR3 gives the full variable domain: DGGITQSPKYLFRKEGQNVTLSCEQNLNHDAMYWYRQDPGQGLRLIYYSQIVNDFQKGDIAEGYSVSREKKESFPLTVTSAQKNPTAFYLCASNHRGLATEAFFGQGTRLTVV.

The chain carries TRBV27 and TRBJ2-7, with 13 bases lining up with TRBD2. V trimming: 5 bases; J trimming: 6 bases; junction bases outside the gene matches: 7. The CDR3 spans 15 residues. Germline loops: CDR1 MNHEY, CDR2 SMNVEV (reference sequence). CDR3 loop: CASSPGLAGPREQYF. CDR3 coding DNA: TGTGCCAGCAGTCCGGGACTAGCGGGACCACGCGAGCAGTACTTC.

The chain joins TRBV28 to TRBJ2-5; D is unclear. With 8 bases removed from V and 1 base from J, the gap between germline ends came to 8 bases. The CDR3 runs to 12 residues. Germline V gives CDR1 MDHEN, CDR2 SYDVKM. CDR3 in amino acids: CASLGIQETQYF. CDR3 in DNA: TGTGCCAGCTTGGGAATCCAAGAGACCCAGTACTTC.

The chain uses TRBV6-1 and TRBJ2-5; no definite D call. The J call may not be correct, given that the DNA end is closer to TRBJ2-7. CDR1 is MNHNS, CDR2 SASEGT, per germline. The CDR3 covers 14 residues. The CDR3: CASSEGNAPGEQYF. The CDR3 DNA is TGTGCCAGCAGTGAAGGAAACGCACCGGGCGAGCAGTACTTC.

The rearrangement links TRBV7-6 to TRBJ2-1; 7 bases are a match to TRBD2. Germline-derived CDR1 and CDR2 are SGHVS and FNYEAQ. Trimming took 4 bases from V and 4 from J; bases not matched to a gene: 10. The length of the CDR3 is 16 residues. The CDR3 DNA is TGTGCCAGCAGCTATCGGCTAAGCGGGGAGTACAATGAGCAGTTCTTC. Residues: CASSYRLSGEYNEQFF. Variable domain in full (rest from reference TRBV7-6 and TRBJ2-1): GAGVSQSPRYKVTKRGQDVALRCDPISGHVSLYWYRQALGQGPEFLTYFNYEAQQDKSGLPNDRFSAERPEGSISTLTIQRTEQRDSAMYRCASSYRLSGEYNEQFFGPGTRLTVL.

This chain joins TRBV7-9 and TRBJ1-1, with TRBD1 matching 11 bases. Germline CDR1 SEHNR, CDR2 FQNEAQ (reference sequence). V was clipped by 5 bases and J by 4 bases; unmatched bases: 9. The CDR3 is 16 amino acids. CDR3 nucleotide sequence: TGTGCCAGCAGCCCAGGGACAGGGGGTCGTGGCACTGAAGCTTTCTTT. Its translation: CASSPGTGGRGTEAFF. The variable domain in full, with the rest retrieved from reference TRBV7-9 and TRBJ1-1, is DTGVSQNPRHKITKRGQNVTFRCDPISEHNRLYWYRQTLGQGPEFLTYFQNEAQLEKSRLLSDRFSAERPKGSFSTLEIQRTEQGDSAMYLCASSPGTGGRGTEAFFGQGTRLTVV.

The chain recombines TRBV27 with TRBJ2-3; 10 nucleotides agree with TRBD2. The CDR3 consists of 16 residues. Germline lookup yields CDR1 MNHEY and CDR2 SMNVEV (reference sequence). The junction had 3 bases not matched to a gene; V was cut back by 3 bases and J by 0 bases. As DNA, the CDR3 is TGTGCCAGCAGTTTTAGCGGGGGGACTAGCACAGATACGCAGTATTTT. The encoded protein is CASSFSGGTSTDTQYF.

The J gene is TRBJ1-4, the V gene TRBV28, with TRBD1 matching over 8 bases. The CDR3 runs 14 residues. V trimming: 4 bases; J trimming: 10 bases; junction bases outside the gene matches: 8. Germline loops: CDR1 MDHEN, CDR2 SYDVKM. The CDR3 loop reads CASSWGQARGKLFF. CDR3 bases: TGTGCCAGCAGTTGGGGACAGGCACGCGGAAAACTGTTTTTT.

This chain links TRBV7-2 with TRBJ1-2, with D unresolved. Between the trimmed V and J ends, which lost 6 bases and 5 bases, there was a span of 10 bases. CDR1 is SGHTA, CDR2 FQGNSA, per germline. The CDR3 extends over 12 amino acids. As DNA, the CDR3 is TGTGCCAGCAGACCCGTGGGGTATGGCTACACCTTC. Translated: CASRPVGYGYTF. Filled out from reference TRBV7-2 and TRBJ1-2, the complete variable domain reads GAGVSQSPSNKVTEKGKDVELRCDPISGHTALYWYRQSLGQGLEFLIYFQGNSAPDKSGLPSDRFSAERTGGSVSTLTIQRTQQEDSAVYLCASRPVGYGYTFGSGTRLTVV.

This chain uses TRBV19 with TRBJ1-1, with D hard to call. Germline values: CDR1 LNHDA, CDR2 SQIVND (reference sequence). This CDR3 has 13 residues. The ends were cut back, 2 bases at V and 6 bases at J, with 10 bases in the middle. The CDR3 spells CASSIKGWAEAFF. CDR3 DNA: TGTGCCAGTAGTATAAAGGGATGGGCTGAAGCTTTCTTT.

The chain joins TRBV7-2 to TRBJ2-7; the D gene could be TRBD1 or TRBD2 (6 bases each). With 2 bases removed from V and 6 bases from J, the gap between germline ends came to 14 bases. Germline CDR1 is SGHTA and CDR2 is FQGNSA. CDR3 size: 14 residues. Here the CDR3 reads CASSLRESTGEQYF. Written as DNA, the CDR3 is TGTGCCAGCAGCTTACGGGAGTCGACAGGCGAGCAGTACTTC.

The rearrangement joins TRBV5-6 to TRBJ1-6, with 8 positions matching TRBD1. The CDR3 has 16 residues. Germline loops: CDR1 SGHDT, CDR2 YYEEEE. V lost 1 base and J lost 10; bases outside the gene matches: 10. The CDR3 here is CASSLSRGLWGSPLHF. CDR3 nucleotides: TGTGCCAGCAGCTTGAGCAGGGGGCTCTGGGGATCACCCCTCCACTTT.

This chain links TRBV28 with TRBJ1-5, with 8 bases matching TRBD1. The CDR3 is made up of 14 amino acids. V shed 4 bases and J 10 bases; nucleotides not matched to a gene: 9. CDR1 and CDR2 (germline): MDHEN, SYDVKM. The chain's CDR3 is CASSSGQGTGPQHF. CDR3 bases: TGTGCCAGCAGTTCAGGACAGGGAACAGGTCCCCAGCATTTT.

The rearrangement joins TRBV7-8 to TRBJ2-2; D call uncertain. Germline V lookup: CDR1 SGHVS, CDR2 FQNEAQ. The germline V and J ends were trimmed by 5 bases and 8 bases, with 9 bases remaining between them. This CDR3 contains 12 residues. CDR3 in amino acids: CASSPNQGELFF. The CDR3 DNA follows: TGTGCCAGCAGCCCGAACCAGGGGGAGCTGTTTTTT.

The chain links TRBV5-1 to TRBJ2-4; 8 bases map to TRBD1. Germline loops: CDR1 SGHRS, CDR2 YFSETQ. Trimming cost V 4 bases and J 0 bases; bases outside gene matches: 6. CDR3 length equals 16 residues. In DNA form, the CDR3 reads TGCGCCAGCAGCCCCCGGACAGGGCTAGCCAAAAACATTCAGTACTTC. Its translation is CASSPRTGLAKNIQYF.